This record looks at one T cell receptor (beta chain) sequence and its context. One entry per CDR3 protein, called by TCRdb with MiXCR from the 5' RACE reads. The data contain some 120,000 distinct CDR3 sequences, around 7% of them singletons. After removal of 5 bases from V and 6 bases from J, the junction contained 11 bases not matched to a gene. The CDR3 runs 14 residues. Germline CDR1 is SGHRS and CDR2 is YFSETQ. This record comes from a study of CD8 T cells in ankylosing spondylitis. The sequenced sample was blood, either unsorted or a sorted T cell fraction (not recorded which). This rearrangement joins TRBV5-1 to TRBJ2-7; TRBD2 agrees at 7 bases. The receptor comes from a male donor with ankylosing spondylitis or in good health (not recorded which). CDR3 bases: TGCGCCAGCAGTCAGCTAGCGGAGGCCTCCGAGCAGTACTTC. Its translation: CASSQLAEASEQYF.